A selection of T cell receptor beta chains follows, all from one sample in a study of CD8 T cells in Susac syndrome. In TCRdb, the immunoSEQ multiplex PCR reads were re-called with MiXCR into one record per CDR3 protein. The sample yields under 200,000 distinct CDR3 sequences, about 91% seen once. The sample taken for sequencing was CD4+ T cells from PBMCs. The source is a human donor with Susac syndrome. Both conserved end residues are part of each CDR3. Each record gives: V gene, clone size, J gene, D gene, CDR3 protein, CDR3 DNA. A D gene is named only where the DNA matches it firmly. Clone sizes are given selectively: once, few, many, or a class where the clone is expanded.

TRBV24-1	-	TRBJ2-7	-	CATSDSSGATYEQYF	TGTGCCACCAGTGATTCGAGCGGTGCCACCTACGAGCAGTACTTC
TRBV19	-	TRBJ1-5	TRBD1	CASSVGQGRVDQPQHF	TGTGCCAGTAGTGTCGGACAGGGAAGGGTGGATCAGCCCCAGCATTTT
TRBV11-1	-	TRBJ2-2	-	CASSFNDFDTGELFF	TGTGCCAGCAGCTTCAATGATTTTGACACCGGGGAGCTGTTTTTT
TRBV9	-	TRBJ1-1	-	CASSKQWGSAEAFF	TGTGCCAGCAGCAAACAATGGGGCTCGGCTGAAGCTTTCTTT
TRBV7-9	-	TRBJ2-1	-	CASSFPPQGNVNEQFF	TGTGCCAGCTCCTTCCCCCCACAGGGCAATGTGAATGAGCAGTTCTTC
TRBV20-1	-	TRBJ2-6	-	CSARGYWTASLSGANVLTF	TGCAGTGCTAGGGGCTATTGGACAGCCAGTCTTTCCGGGGCCAACGTCCTGACTTTC
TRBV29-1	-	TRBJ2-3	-	CSVEISQTDTQYF	TGCAGCGTTGAAATTAGCCAGACAGATACGCAGTATTTT
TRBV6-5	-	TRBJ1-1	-	CASSYDRMNTEAFF	TGTGCCAGCAGTTATGACAGAATGAACACTGAAGCTTTCTTT
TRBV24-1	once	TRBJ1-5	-	CATSDNQGITPQHF	TGTGCCACCAGTGATAATCAGGGGATCACGCCCCAGCATTTT
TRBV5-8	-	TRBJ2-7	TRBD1	CAGNRRQGLYEQYF	TGTGCCGGCAACCGGCGACAGGGTCTCTACGAGCAGTACTTC
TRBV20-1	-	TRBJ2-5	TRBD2	CSASVGRLAGQETQYF	TGCAGTGCTAGCGTAGGTAGACTAGCGGGCCAAGAGACCCAGTACTTC
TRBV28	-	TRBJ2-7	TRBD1	CASSSQGQGAGHEQYF	TGTGCCAGCAGTTCTCAGGGACAGGGGGCGGGCCACGAGCAGTACTTC